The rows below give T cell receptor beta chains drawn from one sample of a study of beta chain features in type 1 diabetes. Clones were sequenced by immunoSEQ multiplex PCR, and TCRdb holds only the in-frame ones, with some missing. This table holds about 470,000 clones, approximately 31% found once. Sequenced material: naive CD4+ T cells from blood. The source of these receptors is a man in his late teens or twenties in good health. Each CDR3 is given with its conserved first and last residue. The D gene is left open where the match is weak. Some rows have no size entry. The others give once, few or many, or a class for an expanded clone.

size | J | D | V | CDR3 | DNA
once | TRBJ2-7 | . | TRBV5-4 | CASSTGTPSSYEQYF | TGTGCCAGCAGCACCGGGACTCCGAGCTCCTACGAGCAGTACTTC
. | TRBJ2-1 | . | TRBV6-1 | CASSDGVSSYNEQFF | TGTGCCAGCAGTGACGGGGTTAGCTCCTACAATGAGCAGTTCTTC
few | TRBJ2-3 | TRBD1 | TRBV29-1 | CSLRQGSPTDTQYF | TGCAGCCTACGACAGGGTTCGCCGACAGATACGCAGTATTTT
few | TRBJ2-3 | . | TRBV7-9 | CASSSGEDTQYF | TGTGCCAGCAGCTCGGGAGAGGATACGCAGTATTTT
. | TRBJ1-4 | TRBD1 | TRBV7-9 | CASSLRQGSNEKLFF | TGTGCCAGCAGCTTAAGACAGGGATCCAATGAAAAACTGTTTTTT
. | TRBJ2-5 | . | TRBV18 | CASSRFVGSETQYF | TGTGCCAGCTCACGGTTCGTTGGGTCGGAGACCCAGTACTTC
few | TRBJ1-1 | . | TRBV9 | CASSERWANTEAFF | TGTGCCAGCAGCGAGAGGTGGGCGAACACTGAAGCTTTCTTT
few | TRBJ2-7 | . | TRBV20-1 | CSASSNLGQYF | TGCAGTGCTAGTTCGAATCTCGGGCAGTACTTC
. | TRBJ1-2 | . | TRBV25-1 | CASSHTAGREGFHYGYTF | TGTGCCAGCAGTCATACGGCGGGCAGGGAGGGTTTTCACTATGGCTACACCTTC
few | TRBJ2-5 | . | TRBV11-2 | CASSLRGLGFKTQYF | TGTGCCAGCAGCTTAAGGGGTTTGGGCTTCAAGACCCAGTACTTC
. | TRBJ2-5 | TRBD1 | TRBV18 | CASSVTGGRETQYF | TGTGCCAGCTCAGTCACAGGGGGCCGGGAGACCCAGTACTTC
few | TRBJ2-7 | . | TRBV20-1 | CSVSGSYEQYF | TGCAGTGTCTCAGGGTCCTACGAGCAGTACTTC
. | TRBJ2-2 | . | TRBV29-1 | CSALRGTGELFF | TGCAGCGCCCTCAGAGGCACCGGGGAGCTGTTTTTT
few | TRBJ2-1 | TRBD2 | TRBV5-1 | CASSSTSVEQFF | TGCGCCAGCAGCTCGACTAGCGTTGAGCAGTTCTTC
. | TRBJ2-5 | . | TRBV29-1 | CSVRNRESGETQYF | TGCAGCGTGAGGAACAGGGAATCGGGGGAGACCCAGTACTTC
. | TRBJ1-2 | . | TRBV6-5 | CASSEEQGYGYTF | TGTGCCAGCAGTGAGGAGCAGGGCTATGGCTACACCTTC
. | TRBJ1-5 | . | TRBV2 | CASSEALGFNQPQHF | TGTGCCAGCAGTGAAGCGCTGGGCTTCAATCAGCCCCAGCATTTT